The 19 T cell receptor beta chains below all came from one sample that was sequenced in a study of blood T cell repertoires in COVID-19. TCRdb keeps only in-frame clones here, not all; method: immunoSEQ multiplex PCR. Among roughly 250,000 clones listed, roughly nine tenths were seen once. Sequenced input: peripheral blood. The receptors originated from a man aged 35-49 years who had recovered from COVID-19.

This clone occurred a few times. This rearrangement joins TRBV10-1 to TRBJ1-1; possibly TRBD1 for D (6 bases). The V and J ends lost 4 bases and 3 bases respectively, with 9 bases between them. Germline loops: CDR1 WNHNN, CDR2 SYGVQD (reference sequence). The CDR3 covers 13 residues. CDR3 sequence: CASSAGDYTEAFF. The DNA of the CDR3 is TGCGCCAGCAGTGCAGGGGATTACACTGAAGCTTTCTTT.

The J gene is TRBJ2-2, the V gene TRBV3-1 (or the pseudogene TRBV3-2); D ambiguous. Trimming cost V 4 bases and J 0 bases, with 6 bases left between them. The CDR3 loop spans 14 amino acids. CDR1 is LGHDT, CDR2 YNNKEL, per germline (reference sequence). The CDR3 loop reads CASSLVSNTGELFF. As DNA, the CDR3 is TGTGCCAGCAGCCTAGTCTCGAACACCGGGGAGCTGTTTTTT.

V is TRBV18 and J is TRBJ2-1, with D uncertain. The CDR3 runs to 13 residues. Germline CDR1 and CDR2: KGHSH and LQKENI. Trimming cost V 1 base and J 4 bases, with 5 bases left between them. The CDR3 region is CASSPQQYNEQFF. Here the CDR3 DNA reads TGTGCCAGCTCACCACAACAGTACAATGAGCAGTTCTTC.

V and J are TRBV7-9 and TRBJ1-6, with D perhaps TRBD1 (6 bases). CDR1 and CDR2 from the germline V gene are SEHNR and FQNEAQ (reference sequence). The CDR3 length is 15 residues. V lost 6 bases, J lost 5 bases, and 14 bases lay in between. This chain's CDR3 is CASREVKGDNSPLHF. The CDR3 DNA reads as TGTGCCAGCAGGGAGGTCAAGGGGGATAATTCACCCCTCCACTTT.

CDR3 nucleotide sequence: TGTGCCAGCAGCTTGACCGGGGGGACCACTGAAGCTTTCTTT. Residues: CASSLTGGTTEAFF. V usage is TRBV5-6 and J usage is TRBJ1-1; a weak D match, TRBD1 (5 bases). V was cut by 1 base and J by 4 bases, with 11 bases left in between. Germline CDR1 SGHDT, CDR2 YYEEEE. This CDR3 contains 14 residues.

V gene TRBV27 combines with J gene TRBJ2-1; TRBD2 aligns across 8 bases. CDR1 and CDR2 from the germline V gene are MNHEY and SMNVEV (reference sequence). V lost 6 bases, J lost 5 bases, and 9 bases stayed unmatched. The CDR3 has 15 amino acids. DNA of the CDR3: TGTGCCAGCAGGAACCGGGGGGGCCGGCACAATGAGCAGTTCTTC. Its protein is CASRNRGGRHNEQFF.

This chain connects TRBV5-4 to TRBJ2-7; TRBD2 matches 14 bases. Unmatched junction bases numbered 6, after V lost 4 bases and J lost 0 bases. Germline lookup yields CDR1 SGHNT and CDR2 YYREEE (reference sequence). There are 17 residues in the CDR3. CDR3 in DNA: TGTGCCAGCAGCGGCGGGACTAGCGGGAGTTCCTCCTACGAGCAGTACTTC. Translating gives CASSGGTSGSSSYEQYF.

This clone was seen just once. The genes are TRBV13 and TRBJ2-5; 13 bases agree with TRBD2. The germline CDR1 and CDR2 sequences are PRHDT and FYEKMQ (reference sequence). The CDR3 consists of 17 residues. V lost 5 bases and J lost 6; bases outside the gene matches: 12. The CDR3: CASSDPLGLAGRKTQYF. The DNA for the CDR3 is TGTGCCAGCAGCGATCCACTGGGACTAGCGGGGAGGAAGACCCAGTACTTC.

This chain joins TRBV19 and TRBJ2-2, with D unclear. The CDR3 has 15 residues. Germline V gene lookup returns CDR1 LNHDA and CDR2 SQIVND (reference sequence). The germline V and J ends were trimmed by 1 base and 3 bases, with 9 bases remaining between them. The CDR3 DNA follows: TGTGCCAGTAGTATAGGGAGACTCTACACCGGGGAGCTGTTTTTT. Translating gives CASSIGRLYTGELFF.

The chain links TRBV28 to TRBJ2-7; 10 bases align to TRBD2. This CDR3 has 20 residues. Germline V gene data show CDR1 as MDHEN and CDR2 as SYDVKM. V shed 2 bases, J shed 2 bases, and the junction held 18 bases outside the gene matches. The CDR3 protein is CASSLPGTRAGGPLTYEQYF. For the CDR3, the DNA is TGTGCCAGCAGTTTACCTGGGACACGAGCGGGAGGGCCCCTGACCTACGAGCAGTACTTC.

This chain links TRBV6-6 with TRBJ1-6; a weak D match, TRBD1 (6 bases). The CDR3 spans 14 residues. V was trimmed by 5 bases and J by 9 bases, leaving 14 bases between them. From germline, CDR1 is MNHNY and CDR2 SVGAGI (reference sequence). The CDR3 DNA reads as TGTGCCAGCAGTACGACAGGAGAAATTTCACCCCTCCACTTT. It translates to CASSTTGEISPLHF.

The chain uses TRBV7-8 and TRBJ2-7; 7 bases align to TRBD2. After removal of 5 bases from V and 7 bases from J, the junction contained 20 bases not matched to a gene. This CDR3 is built from 17 residues. In germline, CDR1 is SGHVS, CDR2 FQNEAQ. CDR3 nucleotides: TGTGCCAGCAGCCTCCCCCGGGAGGAAGTCCCACTTAAGGAGCAGTACTTC. Amino acid sequence: CASSLPREEVPLKEQYF.

The V call is TRBV14, the J call TRBJ2-7; 8 nucleotides align to TRBD1. Trimming cost V 3 bases and J 2 bases; bases outside gene matches: 9. The CDR3 extends over 16 amino acids. Looked up from germline, CDR1 is SGHDN and CDR2 is FVKESK. This CDR3 is CASSQSPGQETYEQYF. The CDR3 nucleotides are TGTGCCAGCAGCCAGTCCCCGGGACAGGAGACCTACGAGCAGTACTTC.

The V and J genes are TRBV2 and TRBJ2-1, with a tentative D call TRBD1 (6 bases). Germline V CDR1 and CDR2: SNHLY, FYNNEI. V was cut by 7 bases and J by 4 bases, with 11 bases left in between. This CDR3 is 13 amino acids long. This CDR3 reads CASTIGQYNEQFF. The CDR3 DNA follows: TGTGCCAGCACCATAGGACAGTACAATGAGCAGTTCTTC.

A word on this clone: The identical CDR3 is also encoded by other nucleotide sequences in the sample. V and J are TRBV12-3 or TRBV12-4 and TRBJ2-3, with D unresolved. V was cut by 1 base and J by 4 bases, with 6 bases left in between. CDR3 length: 13 residues. The CDR3 sequence: CASSLGGADTQYF. In nucleotides, the CDR3 is TGTGCCAGCAGTTTAGGCGGAGCAGATACGCAGTATTTT.

The J gene is TRBJ2-7, the V gene TRBV15; 12 bases map to TRBD2. CDR3 length: 15 amino acids. Germline values: CDR1 LNHNV, CDR2 YYDKDF (reference sequence). V dropped 4 bases and J dropped 7; count of bases not matched to a gene: 8. The CDR3 loop is CATSIRLAGVGEQYF. CDR3 sequence (DNA): TGTGCCACCAGCATACGACTAGCGGGAGTAGGGGAGCAGTACTTC.

In this sample, this clone turned up a few times. The chain employs TRBV6-5 and TRBJ1-2; D might be TRBD1 (5 bases). The CDR3 length is 13 residues. Germline V gives CDR1 MNHEY, CDR2 SVGAGI. V lost 3 bases to trimming and J lost 3 bases, with 8 bases between them. In DNA form, the CDR3 reads TGTGCCAGCAGTTATACAGGCGACTATGGCTACACCTTC. Its protein product is CASSYTGDYGYTF.

This chain uses TRBV19 with TRBJ2-2; 8 positions agree with TRBD1. J lost 4 bases, V lost 5 bases, and 6 bases had no gene match. The CDR3 is 15 amino acids. The germline V gene encodes CDR1 LNHDA and CDR2 SQIVND (reference sequence). The CDR3 bases are TGTGCCAGTAGTTTGAAACAGGGGGGCACCGGGGAGCTGTTTTTT. Its translation: CASSLKQGGTGELFF.

The chain employs TRBV29-1 and TRBJ2-7; D may be TRBD2 (5 bases). The CDR3 contains 14 residues. Germline V gene lookup returns CDR1 SQVTM and CDR2 ANQGSEA. The V gene lost 5 bases and the J gene lost 0 bases, with 14 bases spanning the gap. This CDR3 is CSVQRTHNSYEQYF. DNA for the CDR3: TGCAGCGTTCAAAGGACTCATAACTCCTACGAGCAGTACTTC.